This T cell receptor (beta chain) emerged from a study of cytomegalovirus exposure and HLA in healthy donors. General study findings and limits: The classifier reportedly diagnosed cytomegalovirus status with high specificity and sensitivity.

This clone was recorded only once. Its antigen is still unknown. The PCR had 60 Vbeta and 13 Jbeta primers. Assay used: immunoSEQ multiplex PCR; TCRdb lists only in-frame clones, some missing. This sample carries 150,000 to 200,000 clones, around 76% of them seen once, and the ten largest clones take roughly 1.9%. The V gene's germline CDR1 is SGHNT and CDR2 YYREEE (reference sequence). With V trimmed by 4 bases and J by 1 base, 5 bases remained unmatched. The CDR3 consists of 17 residues. The sample consisted of PBMCs. The clonotype comes from a female donor in good health and CMV-seronegative. This chain uses TRBV5-4 with TRBJ2-7; 16 bases align to TRBD2. CDR3 in DNA: TGTGCCAGCAGCCACGGGACTAGCGGGGGGGGGTCCTACGAGCAGTACTTC. It is translated as CASSHGTSGGGSYEQYF.